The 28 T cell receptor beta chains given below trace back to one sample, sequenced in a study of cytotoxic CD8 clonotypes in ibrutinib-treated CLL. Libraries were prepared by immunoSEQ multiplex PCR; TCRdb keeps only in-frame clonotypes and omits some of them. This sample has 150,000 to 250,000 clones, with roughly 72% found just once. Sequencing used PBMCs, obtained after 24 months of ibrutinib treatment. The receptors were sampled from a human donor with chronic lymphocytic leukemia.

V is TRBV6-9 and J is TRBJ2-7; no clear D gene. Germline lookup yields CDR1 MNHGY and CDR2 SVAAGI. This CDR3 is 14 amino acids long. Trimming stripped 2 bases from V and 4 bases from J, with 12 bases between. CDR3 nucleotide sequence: TGTGCCAGCAGTTATCACGGGCTTCCTTACGAGCAGTACTTC. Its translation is CASSYHGLPYEQYF.

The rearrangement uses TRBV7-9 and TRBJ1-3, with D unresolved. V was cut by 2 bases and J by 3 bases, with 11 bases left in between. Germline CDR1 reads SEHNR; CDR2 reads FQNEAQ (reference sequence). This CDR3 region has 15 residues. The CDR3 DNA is TGTGCCAGCAGCTTAAATGCGGGAGGTGGAAACACCATATATTTT. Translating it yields CASSLNAGGGNTIYF.

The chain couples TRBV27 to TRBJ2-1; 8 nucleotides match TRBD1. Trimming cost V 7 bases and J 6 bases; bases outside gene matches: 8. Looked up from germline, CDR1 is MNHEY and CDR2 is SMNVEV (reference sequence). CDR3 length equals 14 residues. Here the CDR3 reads CASKTRGPGNEQFF. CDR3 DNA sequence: TGTGCCAGCAAGACCAGGGGGCCCGGCAATGAGCAGTTCTTC.

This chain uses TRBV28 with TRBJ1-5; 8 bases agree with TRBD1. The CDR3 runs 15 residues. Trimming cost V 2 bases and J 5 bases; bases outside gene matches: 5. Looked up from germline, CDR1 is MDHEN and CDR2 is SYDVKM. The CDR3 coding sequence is TGTGCCAGCAGTTTACCACAGGGGGTCGATCAGCCCCAGCATTTT. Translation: CASSLPQGVDQPQHF.

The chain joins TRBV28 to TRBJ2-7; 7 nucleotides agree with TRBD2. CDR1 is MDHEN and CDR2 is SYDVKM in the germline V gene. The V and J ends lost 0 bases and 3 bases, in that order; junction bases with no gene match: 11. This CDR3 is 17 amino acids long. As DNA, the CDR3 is TGTGCCAGCAGTTTATGGGTGGGAGGGCCGACAAACTACGAGCAGTACTTC. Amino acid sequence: CASSLWVGGPTNYEQYF.

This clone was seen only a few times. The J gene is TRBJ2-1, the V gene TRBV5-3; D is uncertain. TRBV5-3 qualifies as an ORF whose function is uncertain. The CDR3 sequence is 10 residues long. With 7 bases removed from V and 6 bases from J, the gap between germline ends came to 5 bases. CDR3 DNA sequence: TGTGCCAGATTCTTCAATGAGCAGTTCTTC. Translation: CARFFNEQFF.

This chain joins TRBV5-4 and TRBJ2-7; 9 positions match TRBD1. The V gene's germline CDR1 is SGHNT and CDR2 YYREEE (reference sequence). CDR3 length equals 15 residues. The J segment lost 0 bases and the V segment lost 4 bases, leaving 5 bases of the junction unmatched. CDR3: CASSQDRGSSYEQYF. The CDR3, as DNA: TGTGCCAGCAGCCAAGACAGGGGGAGCTCCTACGAGCAGTACTTC. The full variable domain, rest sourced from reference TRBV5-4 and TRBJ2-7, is ETGVTQSPTHLIKTRGQQVTLRCSSQSGHNTVSWYQQALGQGPQFIFQYYREEENGRGNFPPRFSGLQFPNYSSELNVNALELDDSALYLCASSQDRGSSYEQYFGPGTRLTVT.

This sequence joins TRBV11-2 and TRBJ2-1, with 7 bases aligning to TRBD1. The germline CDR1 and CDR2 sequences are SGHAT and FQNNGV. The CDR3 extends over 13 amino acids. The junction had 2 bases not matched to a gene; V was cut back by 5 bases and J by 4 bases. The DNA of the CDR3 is TGTGCCAGCAGCGTACAGGGGTACAATGAGCAGTTCTTC. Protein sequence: CASSVQGYNEQFF. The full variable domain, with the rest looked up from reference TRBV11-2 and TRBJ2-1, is EAGVAQSPRYKIIEKRQSVAFWCNPISGHATLYWYQQILGQGPKLLIQFQNNGVVDDSQLPKDRFSAERLKGVDSTLKIQPAKLEDSAVYLCASSVQGYNEQFFGPGTRLTVL.

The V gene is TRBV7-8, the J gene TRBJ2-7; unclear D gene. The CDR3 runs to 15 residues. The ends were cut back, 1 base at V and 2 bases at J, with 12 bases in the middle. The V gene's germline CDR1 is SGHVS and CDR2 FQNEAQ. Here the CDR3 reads CASSLEPGPAYEQYF. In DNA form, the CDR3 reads TGTGCCAGCAGCTTAGAGCCGGGTCCCGCCTACGAGCAGTACTTC.

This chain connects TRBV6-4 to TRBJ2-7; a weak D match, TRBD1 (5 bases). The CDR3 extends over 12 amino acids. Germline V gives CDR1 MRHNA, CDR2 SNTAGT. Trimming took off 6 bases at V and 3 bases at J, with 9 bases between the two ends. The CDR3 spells CASRGRNYEQYF. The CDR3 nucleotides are TGTGCCAGCAGGGGGCGGAACTACGAGCAGTACTTC.

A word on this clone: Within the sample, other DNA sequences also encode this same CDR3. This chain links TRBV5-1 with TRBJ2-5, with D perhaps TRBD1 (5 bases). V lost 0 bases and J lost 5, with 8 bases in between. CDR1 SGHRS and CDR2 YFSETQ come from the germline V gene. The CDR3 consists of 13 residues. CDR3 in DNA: TGCGCCAGCAGCTTGGGGGGCCGGGAGACCCAGTACTTC. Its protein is CASSLGGRETQYF.

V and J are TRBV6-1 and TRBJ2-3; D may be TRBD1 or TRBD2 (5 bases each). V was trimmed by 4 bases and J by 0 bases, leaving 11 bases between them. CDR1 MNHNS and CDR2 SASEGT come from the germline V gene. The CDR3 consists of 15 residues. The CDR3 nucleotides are TGTGCCAGCAGTGTGTGGGGGACCAGCACAGATACGCAGTATTTT. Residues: CASSVWGTSTDTQYF.

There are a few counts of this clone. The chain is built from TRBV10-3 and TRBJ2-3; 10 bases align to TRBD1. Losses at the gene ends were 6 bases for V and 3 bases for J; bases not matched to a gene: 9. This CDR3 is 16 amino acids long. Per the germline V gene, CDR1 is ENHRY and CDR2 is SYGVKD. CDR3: CAIRGQGRGRTDTQYF. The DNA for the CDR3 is TGTGCCATCAGGGGACAGGGGCGGGGTAGAACAGATACGCAGTATTTT.

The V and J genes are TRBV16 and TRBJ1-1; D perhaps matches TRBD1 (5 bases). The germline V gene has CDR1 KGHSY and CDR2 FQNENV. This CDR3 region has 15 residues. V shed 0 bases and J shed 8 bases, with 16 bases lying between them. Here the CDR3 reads CASSQSRGGVEEAFF. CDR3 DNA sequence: TGTGCCAGCAGCCAATCTCGGGGGGGAGTAGAGGAAGCTTTCTTT.

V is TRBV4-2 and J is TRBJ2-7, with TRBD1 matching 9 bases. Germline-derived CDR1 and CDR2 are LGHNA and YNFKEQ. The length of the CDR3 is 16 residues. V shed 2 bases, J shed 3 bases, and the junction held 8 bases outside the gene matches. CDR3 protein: CASSQTGTGSFYEQYF. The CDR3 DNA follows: TGTGCCAGCAGCCAAACCGGGACAGGGAGTTTCTACGAGCAGTACTTC.

CDR3 loop: CASSRSATAGNTIYF. The CDR3 DNA follows: TGCGCCAGCAGTAGGTCGGCGACAGCTGGAAACACCATATATTTT. The V gene is TRBV5-1, the J gene TRBJ1-3, with a possible D match to TRBD1 (5 bases). Trimming took 5 bases from V and 2 from J, leaving 14 bases between them. Germline lookup yields CDR1 SGHRS and CDR2 YFSETQ. There are 15 residues in the CDR3. Combining the CDR3 with reference TRBV5-1 and TRBJ1-3 gives the whole variable domain KAGVTQTPRYLIKTRGQQVTLSCSPISGHRSVSWYQQTPGQGLQFLFEYFSETQRNKGNFPGRFSGRQFSNSRSEMNVSTLELGDSALYLCASSRSATAGNTIYFGEGSWLTVV.

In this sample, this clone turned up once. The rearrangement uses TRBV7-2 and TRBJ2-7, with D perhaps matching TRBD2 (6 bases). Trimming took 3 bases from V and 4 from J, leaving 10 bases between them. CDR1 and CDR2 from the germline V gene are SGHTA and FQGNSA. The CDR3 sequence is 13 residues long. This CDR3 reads CASSFGGLYEQYF. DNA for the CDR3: TGTGCCAGCAGCTTCGGAGGGTTGTACGAGCAGTACTTC.

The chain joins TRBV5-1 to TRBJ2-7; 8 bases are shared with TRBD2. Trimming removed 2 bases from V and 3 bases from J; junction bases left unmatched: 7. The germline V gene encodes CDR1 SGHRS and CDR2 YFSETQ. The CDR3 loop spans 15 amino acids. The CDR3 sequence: CASSLSSGTSYEQYF. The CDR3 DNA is TGCGCCAGCAGCTTATCCTCCGGGACTAGCTACGAGCAGTACTTC.

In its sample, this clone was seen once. CDR3 in amino acids: CAWSVGTSGLNEQFF. CDR3 nucleotides: TGTGCCTGGAGTGTCGGGACTAGCGGTCTCAATGAGCAGTTCTTC. The rearrangement joins TRBV30 to TRBJ2-1; TRBD2 agrees at 11 bases. The ends lost 0 bases at V and 6 bases at J; junction bases unmatched: 4. The length of the CDR3 is 15 residues. Germline CDR1 and CDR2: GTSNPN and SVGIG (reference sequence).

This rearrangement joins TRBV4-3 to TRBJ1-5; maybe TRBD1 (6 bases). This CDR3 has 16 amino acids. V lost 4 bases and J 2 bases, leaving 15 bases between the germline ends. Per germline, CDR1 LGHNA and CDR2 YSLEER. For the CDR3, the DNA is TGCGCCAGCAGCCGCACCAAACAGGGCGGCAATCAGCCCCAGCATTTT. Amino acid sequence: CASSRTKQGGNQPQHF.

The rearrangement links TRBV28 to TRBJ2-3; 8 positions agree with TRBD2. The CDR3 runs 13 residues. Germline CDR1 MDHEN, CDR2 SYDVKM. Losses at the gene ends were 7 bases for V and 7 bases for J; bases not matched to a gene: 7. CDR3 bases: TGTGCCAGCACCAGCGGGAGACGAAATACGCAGTATTTT. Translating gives CASTSGRRNTQYF.

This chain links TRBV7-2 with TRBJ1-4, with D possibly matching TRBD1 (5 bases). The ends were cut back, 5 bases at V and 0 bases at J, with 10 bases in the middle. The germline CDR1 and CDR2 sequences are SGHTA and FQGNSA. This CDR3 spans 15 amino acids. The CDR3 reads CASSGGTATNEKLFF. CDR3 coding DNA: TGTGCCAGCAGCGGTGGGACTGCAACTAATGAAAAACTGTTTTTT.

The CDR3 here is CAWSWGTPSYNEQFF. Here the CDR3 DNA reads TGTGCCTGGAGTTGGGGGACTCCATCCTACAATGAGCAGTTCTTC. The rearrangement joins TRBV30 to TRBJ2-1; perhaps TRBD2 as D (6 bases). Germline loops: CDR1 GTSNPN, CDR2 SVGIG (reference sequence). This CDR3 contains 15 residues. Trimming pared 2 bases from V and 1 base from J, leaving 12 bases between.

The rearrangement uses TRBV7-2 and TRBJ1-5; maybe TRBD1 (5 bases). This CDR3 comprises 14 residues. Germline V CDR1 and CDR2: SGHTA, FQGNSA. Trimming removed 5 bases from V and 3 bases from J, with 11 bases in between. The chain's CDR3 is CASSRGRLNQPQHF. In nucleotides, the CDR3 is TGTGCCAGCAGCCGGGGACGGCTCAATCAGCCCCAGCATTTT.

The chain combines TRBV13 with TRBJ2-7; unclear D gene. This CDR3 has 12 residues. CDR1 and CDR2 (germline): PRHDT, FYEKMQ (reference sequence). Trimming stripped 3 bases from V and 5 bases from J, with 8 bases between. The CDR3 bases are TGTGCCAGCAGCTTTTTCTCGAACGAGCAGTACTTC. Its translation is CASSFFSNEQYF.

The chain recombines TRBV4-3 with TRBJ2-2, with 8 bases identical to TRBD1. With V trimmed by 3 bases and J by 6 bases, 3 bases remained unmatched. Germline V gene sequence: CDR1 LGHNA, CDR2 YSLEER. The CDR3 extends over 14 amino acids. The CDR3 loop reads CASSQTGAAGELFF. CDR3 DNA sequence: TGCGCCAGCAGCCAGACAGGGGCGGCCGGGGAGCTGTTTTTT.

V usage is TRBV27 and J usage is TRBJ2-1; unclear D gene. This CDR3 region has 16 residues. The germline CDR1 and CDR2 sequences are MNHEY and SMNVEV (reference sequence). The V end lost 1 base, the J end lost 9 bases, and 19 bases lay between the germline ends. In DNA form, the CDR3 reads TGTGCCAGCAGTTTATTTAGGACCGCGGAGCGCCCTGAGCAGTTCTTC. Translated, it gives CASSLFRTAERPEQFF.

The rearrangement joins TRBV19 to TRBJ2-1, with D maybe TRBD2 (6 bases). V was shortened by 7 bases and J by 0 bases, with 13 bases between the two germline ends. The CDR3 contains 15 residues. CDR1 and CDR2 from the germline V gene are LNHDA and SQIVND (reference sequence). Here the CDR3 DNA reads TGTGCCAGTAACGCGGACGGGAGCTCCTACAATGAGCAGTTCTTC. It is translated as CASNADGSSYNEQFF.